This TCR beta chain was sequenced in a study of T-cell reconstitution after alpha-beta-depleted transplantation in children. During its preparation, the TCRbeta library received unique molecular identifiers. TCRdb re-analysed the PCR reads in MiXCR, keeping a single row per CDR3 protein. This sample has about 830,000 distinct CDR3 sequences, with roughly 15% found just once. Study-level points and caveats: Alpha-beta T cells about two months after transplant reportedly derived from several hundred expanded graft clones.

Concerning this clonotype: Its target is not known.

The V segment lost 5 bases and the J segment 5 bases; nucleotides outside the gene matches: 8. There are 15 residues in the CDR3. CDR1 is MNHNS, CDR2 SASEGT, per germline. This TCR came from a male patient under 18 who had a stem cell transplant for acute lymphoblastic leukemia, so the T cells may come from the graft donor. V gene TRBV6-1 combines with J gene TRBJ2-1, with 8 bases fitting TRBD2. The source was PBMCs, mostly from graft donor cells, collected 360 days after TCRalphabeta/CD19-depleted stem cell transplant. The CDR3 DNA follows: TGTGCCAGCAGTCCACTCAGCGGGAGCCACAATGAGCAGTTCTTC. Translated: CASSPLSGSHNEQFF.